The clone carrying this T cell receptor (beta chain) was detected a few times. Per the original data handling: Nucleated cell number was recorded as an estimate derived from reference gene primer amplification. Sequenced by immunoSEQ multiplex PCR; TCRdb stores in-frame clones only, minus some. The V and J calls and clone size were taken over from that table, and D and trimming were inferred from the DNA. Found here are fewer than 85,000 clones, 75% to 85% of them singletons; the top ten hold 6.5% to 7.5%. This record comes from a study of blood T cell repertoires in COVID-19. Study-level information: Sites across the United States, Italy and Spain contributed samples from acute and convalescent COVID-19. T cells, B-cell-depleted T cells, or PBMCs provided the cDNA or gDNA that served as material.

CDR1 LGHNA and CDR2 YSLEER come from the germline V gene. Trimming left V 2 bases short and J 4 bases short, with 17 bases between. The CDR3 length is 17 residues. The Seattle site enrolled patients during active infection and followed them longitudinally. The clonotype originates from a man aged 30 to 45 with COVID-19, enrolled during active disease. This rearrangement joins TRBV4-3 to TRBJ1-4, with a weak D call TRBD1 (6 bases). The sample comprised peripheral blood. The CDR3 loop is CASSQRVTGQLNEKLFF. As DNA, the CDR3 is TGCGCCAGCAGCCAAAGGGTAACAGGACAGCTTAATGAAAAACTGTTTTTT.